These 10 T cell receptor beta chains originate from one sample sequenced in a study of OX40 agonist ivuxolimab in advanced cancers. Sequenced by immunoSEQ multiplex PCR; TCRdb stores in-frame clones only, minus some. The sample has approximately 63,000 clones; 60% to 85% are singletons. The material sequenced was CD4+ or CD8+ T cells sorted from blood, taken in a trial of the OX40 agonist ivuxolimab. The receptors originated from an adult with an advanced solid tumor such as melanoma, head and neck, liver or kidney cancer.

In its sample, this clone was seen once. The chain has TRBV6-5 and TRBJ2-5, with D unresolved. The V and J ends lost 4 bases and 2 bases respectively, with 8 bases between them. This CDR3 contains 13 residues. The V gene's germline CDR1 is MNHEY and CDR2 SVGAGI. CDR3 DNA sequence: TGTGCCAGCAGTTCGGTAGATCAAGAGACCCAGTACTTC. Encoded protein: CASSSVDQETQYF.

This sequence joins TRBV7-9 and TRBJ1-5; D is unclear. Germline lookup yields CDR1 SEHNR and CDR2 FQNEAQ (reference sequence). This CDR3 is built from 15 residues. V lost 0 bases and J lost 3, with 9 bases in between. CDR3 amino acids: CASSLAGLTNQPQHF. CDR3 nucleotide sequence: TGTGCCAGCAGCTTAGCAGGTTTAACCAATCAGCCCCAGCATTTT.

The chain uses TRBV10-3 and TRBJ2-7; 7 nucleotides line up with TRBD2. CDR1 ENHRY and CDR2 SYGVKD come from the germline V gene. The CDR3 consists of 16 residues. Unmatched junction bases numbered 12, after V lost 2 bases and J lost 5 bases. In DNA form, the CDR3 reads TGTGCCATCAGTGAGGGATGGGCGGGGGAGGAGGACGAGCAGTACTTC. Its translation is CAISEGWAGEEDEQYF.

The rearrangement joins TRBV19 to TRBJ2-5; 10 bases match TRBD1. V was clipped by 2 bases and J by 6 bases; unmatched bases: 15. The CDR3 covers 18 residues. Germline V gene lookup returns CDR1 LNHDA and CDR2 SQIVND (reference sequence). CDR3 bases: TGTGCCAGTAGTATAACGGGACAGGGGCGTTTCAAGGAAAAGACCCAGTACTTC. Amino acid sequence: CASSITGQGRFKEKTQYF.

This sequence joins TRBV5-1 and TRBJ1-1, with a tentative D call TRBD1 (6 bases). Germline V gene data show CDR1 as SGHRS and CDR2 as YFSETQ. The CDR3 has 14 amino acids. The V and J ends lost 2 bases and 0 bases respectively, with 8 bases between them. The CDR3 nucleotides are TGCGCCAGCAGCTTAACAGGGATGAACACTGAAGCTTTCTTT. Protein: CASSLTGMNTEAFF. Looking up the rest from reference TRBV5-1 and TRBJ1-1 gives the full variable domain: KAGVTQTPRYLIKTRGQQVTLSCSPISGHRSVSWYQQTPGQGLQFLFEYFSETQRNKGNFPGRFSGRQFSNSRSEMNVSTLELGDSALYLCASSLTGMNTEAFFGQGTRLTVV.

The chain has TRBV7-2 and TRBJ2-5; D not resolved. Trimming stripped 2 bases from V and 4 bases from J, with 5 bases between. CDR1 is SGHTA, CDR2 FQGNSA, per germline. The CDR3 is 12 residues long. CDR3 coding DNA: TGTGCCAGCAGCTTAATGAGAGAGACCCAGTACTTC. The encoded protein is CASSLMRETQYF.

The chain couples TRBV19 to TRBJ2-3; no clear D. The germline V gene encodes CDR1 LNHDA and CDR2 SQIVND (reference sequence). V was cut by 0 bases and J by 1 base, with 14 bases left in between. There are 17 residues in the CDR3. CDR3 in DNA: TGTGCCAGTAGTATAGACCTGGTGAAATTCGGCACAGATACGCAGTATTTT. As protein: CASSIDLVKFGTDTQYF.

This chain uses TRBV9 with TRBJ1-1; 8 bases map to TRBD1. The V and J ends lost 2 bases and 9 bases, in that order; junction bases with no gene match: 9. CDR1 is SGDLS, CDR2 YYNGEE, per germline. The CDR3 has 14 amino acids. CDR3 protein: CASSVDGQGGQAFF. For the CDR3, the DNA is TGTGCCAGCAGCGTGGATGGACAGGGAGGGCAAGCTTTCTTT.

CDR3 DNA sequence: TGTGCCACCAGCAGAGGAGGGGGGGCCTACAATGAGCAGTTCTTC. Its translation is CATSRGGGAYNEQFF. The V gene is TRBV15, the J gene TRBJ2-1; TRBD2 is a possible D gene (7 bases). Germline CDR1 and CDR2: LNHNV and YYDKDF (reference sequence). Trimming took off 1 base at V and 2 bases at J, with 9 bases between the two ends. CDR3 length: 15 residues. Combining the CDR3 with reference TRBV15 and TRBJ2-1 gives the whole variable domain DAMVIQNPRYQVTQFGKPVTLSCSQTLNHNVMYWYQQKSSQAPKLLFHYYDKDFNNEADTPDNFQSRRPNTSFCFLDIRSPGLGDTAMYLCATSRGGGAYNEQFFGPGTRLTVL.

Written as DNA, the CDR3 is TGTGCCAGCAGCCCCGGACTCCATACAGATACGCAGTATTTT. Its translation: CASSPGLHTDTQYF. The chain links TRBV7-2 to TRBJ2-3, with a possible D match to TRBD2 (5 bases). Germline loops: CDR1 SGHTA, CDR2 FQGNSA. V was shortened by 5 bases and J by 3 bases, with 12 bases between the two germline ends. The CDR3 sequence is 14 residues long.